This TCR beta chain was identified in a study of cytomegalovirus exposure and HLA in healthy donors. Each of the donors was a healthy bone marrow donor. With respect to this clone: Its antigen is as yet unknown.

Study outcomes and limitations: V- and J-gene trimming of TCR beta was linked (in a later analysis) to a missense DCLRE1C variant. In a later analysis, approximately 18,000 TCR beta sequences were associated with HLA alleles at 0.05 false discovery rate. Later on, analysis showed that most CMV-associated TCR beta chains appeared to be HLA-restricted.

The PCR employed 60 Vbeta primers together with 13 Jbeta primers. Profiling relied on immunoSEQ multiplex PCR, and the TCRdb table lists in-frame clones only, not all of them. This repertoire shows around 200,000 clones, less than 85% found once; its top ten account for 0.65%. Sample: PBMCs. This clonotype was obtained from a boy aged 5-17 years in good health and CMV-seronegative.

CDR3 nucleotides: TGTGCCAGCAGCTCCGGACTAGCGGGAGGGTTGGATACGCAGTATTTT. Translated: CASSSGLAGGLDTQYF. The chain employs TRBV7-3 and TRBJ2-3; TRBD2 matches 15 bases. The trim removed 4 bases at V and 6 bases at J, leaving 5 bases unmatched. Germline-derived CDR1 and CDR2 are SGHTA and FQGTGA. The CDR3 runs to 16 residues. The entire variable domain, with the rest obtained from reference TRBV7-3 and TRBJ2-3, is as follows: GAGVSQTPSNKVTEKGKYVELRCDPISGHTALYWYRQSLGQGPEFLIYFQGTGAADDSGLPNDRFFAVRPEGSVSTLKIQRTERGDSAVYLCASSSGLAGGLDTQYFGPGTRLTVL.